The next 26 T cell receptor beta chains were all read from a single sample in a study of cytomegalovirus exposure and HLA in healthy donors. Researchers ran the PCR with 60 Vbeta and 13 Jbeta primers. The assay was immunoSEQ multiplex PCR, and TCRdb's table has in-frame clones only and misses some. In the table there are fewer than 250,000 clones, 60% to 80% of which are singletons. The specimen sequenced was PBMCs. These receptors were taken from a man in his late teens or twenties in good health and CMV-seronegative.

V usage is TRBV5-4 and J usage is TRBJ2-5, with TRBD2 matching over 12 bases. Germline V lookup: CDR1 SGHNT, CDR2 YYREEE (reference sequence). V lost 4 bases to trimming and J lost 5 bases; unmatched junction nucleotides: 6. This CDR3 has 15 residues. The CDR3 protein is CASSTTGTSGETQYF. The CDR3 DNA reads TGTGCCAGCAGCACCACCGGGACTAGCGGGGAGACCCAGTACTTC.

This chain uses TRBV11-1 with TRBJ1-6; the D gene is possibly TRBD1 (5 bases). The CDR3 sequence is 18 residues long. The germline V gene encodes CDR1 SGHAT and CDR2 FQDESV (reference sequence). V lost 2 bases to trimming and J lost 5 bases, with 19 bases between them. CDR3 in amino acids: CASSLRILGPGDNSPLHF. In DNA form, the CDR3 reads TGTGCCAGCAGCTTAAGGATCCTGGGGCCGGGTGATAATTCACCCCTCCACTTT.

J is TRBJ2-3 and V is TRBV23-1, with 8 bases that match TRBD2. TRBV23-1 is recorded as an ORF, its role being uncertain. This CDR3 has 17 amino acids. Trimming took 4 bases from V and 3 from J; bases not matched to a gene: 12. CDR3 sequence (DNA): TGCGCCAGCAGTCGTCTACTAGCGGAGGACATAACAGATACGCAGTATTTT. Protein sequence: CASSRLLAEDITDTQYF.

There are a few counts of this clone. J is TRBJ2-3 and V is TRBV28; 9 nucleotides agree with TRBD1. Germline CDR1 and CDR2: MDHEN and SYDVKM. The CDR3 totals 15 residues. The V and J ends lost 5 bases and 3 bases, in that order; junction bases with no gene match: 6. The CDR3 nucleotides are TGTGCCAGCAGTAGGACAGGGGCCGCAACAGATACGCAGTATTTT. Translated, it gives CASSRTGAATDTQYF.

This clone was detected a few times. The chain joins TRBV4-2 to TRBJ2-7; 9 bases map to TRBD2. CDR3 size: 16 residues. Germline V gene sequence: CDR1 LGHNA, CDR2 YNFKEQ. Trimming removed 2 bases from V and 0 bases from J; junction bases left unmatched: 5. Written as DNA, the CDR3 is TGTGCCAGCAGCCAAATAGCGGGGGATAGCTCCTACGAGCAGTACTTC. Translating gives CASSQIAGDSSYEQYF.

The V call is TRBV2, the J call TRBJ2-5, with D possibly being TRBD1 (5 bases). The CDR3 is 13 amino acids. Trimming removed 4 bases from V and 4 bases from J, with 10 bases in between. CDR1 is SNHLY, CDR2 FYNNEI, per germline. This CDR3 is CASSVRGTETQYF. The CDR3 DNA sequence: TGTGCCAGCAGTGTAAGGGGCACAGAGACCCAGTACTTC.

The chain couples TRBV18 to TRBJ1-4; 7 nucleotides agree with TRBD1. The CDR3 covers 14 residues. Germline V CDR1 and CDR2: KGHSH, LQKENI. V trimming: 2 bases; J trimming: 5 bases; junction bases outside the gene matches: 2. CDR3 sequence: CASSPRGGNEKLFF. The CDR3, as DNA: TGTGCCAGCTCACCAAGAGGGGGCAATGAAAAACTGTTTTTT.

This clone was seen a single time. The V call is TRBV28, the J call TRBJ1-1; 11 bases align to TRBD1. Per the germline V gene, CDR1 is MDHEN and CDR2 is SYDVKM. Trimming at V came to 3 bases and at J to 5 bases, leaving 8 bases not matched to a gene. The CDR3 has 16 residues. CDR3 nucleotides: TGTGCCAGCAGTTTGACCGGGACAGGGGGACCGACTGAAGCTTTCTTT. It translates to CASSLTGTGGPTEAFF.

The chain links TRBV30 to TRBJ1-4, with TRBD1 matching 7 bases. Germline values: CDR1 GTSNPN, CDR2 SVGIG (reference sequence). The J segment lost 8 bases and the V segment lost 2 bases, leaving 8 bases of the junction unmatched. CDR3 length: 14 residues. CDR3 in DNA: TGTGCCTGGAGTACGACAGGGTCGGGAGAAAAACTGTTTTTT. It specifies CAWSTTGSGEKLFF.

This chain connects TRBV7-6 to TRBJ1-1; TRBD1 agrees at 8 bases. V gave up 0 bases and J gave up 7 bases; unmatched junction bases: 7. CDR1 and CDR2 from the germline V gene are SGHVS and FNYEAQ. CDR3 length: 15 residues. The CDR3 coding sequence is TGTGCCAGCAGCTTAGCCCGGCAGGGGGCGGTTGAAGCTTTCTTT. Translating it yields CASSLARQGAVEAFF.

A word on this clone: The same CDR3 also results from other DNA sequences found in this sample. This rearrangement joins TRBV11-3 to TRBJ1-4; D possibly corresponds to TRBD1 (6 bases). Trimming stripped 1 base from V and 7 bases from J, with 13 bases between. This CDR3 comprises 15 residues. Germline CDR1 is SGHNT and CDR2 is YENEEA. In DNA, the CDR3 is TGTGCCAGCAGCTTAGCCAGGGGAAGCGTTGAAAAACTGTTTTTT. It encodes CASSLARGSVEKLFF.

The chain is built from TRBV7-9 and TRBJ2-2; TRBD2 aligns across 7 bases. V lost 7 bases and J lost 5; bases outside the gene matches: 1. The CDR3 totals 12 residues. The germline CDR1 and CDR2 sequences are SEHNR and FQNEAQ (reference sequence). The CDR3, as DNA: TGTGCCAGCATCGGGGGGACCGGGGAGCTGTTTTTT. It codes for CASIGGTGELFF.

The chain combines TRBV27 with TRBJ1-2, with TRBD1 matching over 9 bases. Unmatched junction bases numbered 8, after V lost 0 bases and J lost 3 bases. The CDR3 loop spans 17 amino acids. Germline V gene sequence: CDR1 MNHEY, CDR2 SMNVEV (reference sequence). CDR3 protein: CASSLSRDRDGHYGYTF. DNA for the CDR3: TGTGCCAGCAGTTTATCGAGGGACAGGGACGGGCACTATGGCTACACCTTC.

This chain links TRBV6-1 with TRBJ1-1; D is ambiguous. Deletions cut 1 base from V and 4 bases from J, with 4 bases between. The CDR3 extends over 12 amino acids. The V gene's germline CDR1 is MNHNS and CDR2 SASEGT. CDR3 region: CASSEVVTEAFF. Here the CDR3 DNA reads TGTGCCAGCAGTGAAGTAGTCACTGAAGCTTTCTTT.

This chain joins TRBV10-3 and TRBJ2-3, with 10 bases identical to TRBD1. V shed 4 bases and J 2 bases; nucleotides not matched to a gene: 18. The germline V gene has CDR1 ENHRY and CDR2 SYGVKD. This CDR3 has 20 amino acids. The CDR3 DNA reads TGTGCCATCAGTGTCCCCCCGGGACAGGGGAATTTGGGACACACAGATACGCAGTATTTT. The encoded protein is CAISVPPGQGNLGHTDTQYF.

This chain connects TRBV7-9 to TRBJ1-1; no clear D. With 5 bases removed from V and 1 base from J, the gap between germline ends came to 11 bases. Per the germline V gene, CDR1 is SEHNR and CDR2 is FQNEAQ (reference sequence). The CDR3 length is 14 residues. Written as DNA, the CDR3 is TGTGCCAGCAGCACGGCTGAGGGGAACACTGAAGCTTTCTTT. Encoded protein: CASSTAEGNTEAFF.

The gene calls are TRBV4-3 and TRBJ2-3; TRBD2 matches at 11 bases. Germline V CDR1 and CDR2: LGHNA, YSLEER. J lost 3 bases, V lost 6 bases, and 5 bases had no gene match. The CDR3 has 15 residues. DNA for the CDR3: TGCGCCAGCAGATTGGGACTAGCGGAAACAGATACGCAGTATTTT. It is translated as CASRLGLAETDTQYF.

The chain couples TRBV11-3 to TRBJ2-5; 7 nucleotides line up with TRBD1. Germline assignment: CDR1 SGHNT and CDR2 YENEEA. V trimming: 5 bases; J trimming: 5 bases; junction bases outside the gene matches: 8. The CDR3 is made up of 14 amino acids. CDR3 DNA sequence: TGTGCCAGCAGCGGTGGGACAGCCCAGGAGACCCAGTACTTC. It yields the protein CASSGGTAQETQYF.

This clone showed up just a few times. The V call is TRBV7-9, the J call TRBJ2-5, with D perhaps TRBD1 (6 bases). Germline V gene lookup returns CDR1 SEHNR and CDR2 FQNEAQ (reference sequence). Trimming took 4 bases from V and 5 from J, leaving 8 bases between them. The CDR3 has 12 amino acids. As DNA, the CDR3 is TGTGCCAGCAGCTCAGGGGTTGAGACCCAGTACTTC. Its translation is CASSSGVETQYF.

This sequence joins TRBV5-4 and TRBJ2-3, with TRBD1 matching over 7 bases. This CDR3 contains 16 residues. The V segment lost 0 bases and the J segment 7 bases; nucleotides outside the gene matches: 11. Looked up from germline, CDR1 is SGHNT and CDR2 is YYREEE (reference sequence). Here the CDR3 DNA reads TGTGCCAGCAGCTTGGAAGGGGGCCTGGTTCAAAATACGCAGTATTTT. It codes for CASSLEGGLVQNTQYF.

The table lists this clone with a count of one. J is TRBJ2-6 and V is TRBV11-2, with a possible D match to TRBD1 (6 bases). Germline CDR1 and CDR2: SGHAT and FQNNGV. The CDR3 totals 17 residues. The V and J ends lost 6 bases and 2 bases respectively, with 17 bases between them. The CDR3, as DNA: TGTGCCAGCAGGGGATACAGGGATATTACTGGGGCCAACGTCCTGACTTTC. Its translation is CASRGYRDITGANVLTF.

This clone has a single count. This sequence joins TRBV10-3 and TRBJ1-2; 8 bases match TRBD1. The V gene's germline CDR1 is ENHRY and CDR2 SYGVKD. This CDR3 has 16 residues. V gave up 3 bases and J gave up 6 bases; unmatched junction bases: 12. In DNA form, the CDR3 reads TGTGCCATCAGTGAACAACAGGGGGTTCATCCGGATGGCTACACCTTC. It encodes CAISEQQGVHPDGYTF.

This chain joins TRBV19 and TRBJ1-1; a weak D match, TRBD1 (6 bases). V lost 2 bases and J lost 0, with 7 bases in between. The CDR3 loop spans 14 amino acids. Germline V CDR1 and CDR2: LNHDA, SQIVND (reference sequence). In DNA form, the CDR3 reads TGTGCCAGTAGTATAAGACAGGTGAACACTGAAGCTTTCTTT. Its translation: CASSIRQVNTEAFF.

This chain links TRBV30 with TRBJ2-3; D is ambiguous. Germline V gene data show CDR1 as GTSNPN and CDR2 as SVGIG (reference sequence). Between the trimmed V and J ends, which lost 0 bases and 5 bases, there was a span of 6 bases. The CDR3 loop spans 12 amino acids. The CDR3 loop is CAWSVIGDTQYF. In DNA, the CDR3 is TGTGCCTGGAGTGTAATCGGAGATACGCAGTATTTT.

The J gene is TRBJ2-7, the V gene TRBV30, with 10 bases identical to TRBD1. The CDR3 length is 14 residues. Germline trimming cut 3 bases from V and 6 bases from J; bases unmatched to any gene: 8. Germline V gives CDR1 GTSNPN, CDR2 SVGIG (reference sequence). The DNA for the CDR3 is TGTGCCTGGAGAGCCGGGACAGGGGCATTCGAGCAGTACTTC. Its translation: CAWRAGTGAFEQYF.

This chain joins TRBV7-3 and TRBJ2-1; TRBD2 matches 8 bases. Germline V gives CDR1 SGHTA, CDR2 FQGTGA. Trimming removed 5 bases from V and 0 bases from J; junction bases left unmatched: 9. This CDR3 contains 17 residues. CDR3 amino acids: CASSQGLALSSYNEQFF. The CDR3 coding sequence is TGTGCCAGCAGCCAAGGACTAGCCCTTAGCTCCTACAATGAGCAGTTCTTC.